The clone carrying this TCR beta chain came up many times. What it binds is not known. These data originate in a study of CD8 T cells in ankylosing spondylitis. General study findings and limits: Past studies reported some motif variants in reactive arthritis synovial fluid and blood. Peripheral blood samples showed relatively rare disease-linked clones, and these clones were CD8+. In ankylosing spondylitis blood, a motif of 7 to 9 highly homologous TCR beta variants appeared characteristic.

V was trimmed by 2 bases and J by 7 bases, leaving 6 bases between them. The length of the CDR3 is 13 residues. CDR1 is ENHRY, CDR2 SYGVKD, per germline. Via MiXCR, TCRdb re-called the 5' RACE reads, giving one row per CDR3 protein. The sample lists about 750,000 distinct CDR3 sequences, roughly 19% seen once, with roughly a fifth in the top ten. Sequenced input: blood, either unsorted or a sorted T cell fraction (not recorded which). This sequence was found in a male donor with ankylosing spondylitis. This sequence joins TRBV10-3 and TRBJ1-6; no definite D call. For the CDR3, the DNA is TGTGCCATCAGTGAGGAAAGAAATTCACCCCTCCACTTT. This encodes CAISEERNSPLHF.